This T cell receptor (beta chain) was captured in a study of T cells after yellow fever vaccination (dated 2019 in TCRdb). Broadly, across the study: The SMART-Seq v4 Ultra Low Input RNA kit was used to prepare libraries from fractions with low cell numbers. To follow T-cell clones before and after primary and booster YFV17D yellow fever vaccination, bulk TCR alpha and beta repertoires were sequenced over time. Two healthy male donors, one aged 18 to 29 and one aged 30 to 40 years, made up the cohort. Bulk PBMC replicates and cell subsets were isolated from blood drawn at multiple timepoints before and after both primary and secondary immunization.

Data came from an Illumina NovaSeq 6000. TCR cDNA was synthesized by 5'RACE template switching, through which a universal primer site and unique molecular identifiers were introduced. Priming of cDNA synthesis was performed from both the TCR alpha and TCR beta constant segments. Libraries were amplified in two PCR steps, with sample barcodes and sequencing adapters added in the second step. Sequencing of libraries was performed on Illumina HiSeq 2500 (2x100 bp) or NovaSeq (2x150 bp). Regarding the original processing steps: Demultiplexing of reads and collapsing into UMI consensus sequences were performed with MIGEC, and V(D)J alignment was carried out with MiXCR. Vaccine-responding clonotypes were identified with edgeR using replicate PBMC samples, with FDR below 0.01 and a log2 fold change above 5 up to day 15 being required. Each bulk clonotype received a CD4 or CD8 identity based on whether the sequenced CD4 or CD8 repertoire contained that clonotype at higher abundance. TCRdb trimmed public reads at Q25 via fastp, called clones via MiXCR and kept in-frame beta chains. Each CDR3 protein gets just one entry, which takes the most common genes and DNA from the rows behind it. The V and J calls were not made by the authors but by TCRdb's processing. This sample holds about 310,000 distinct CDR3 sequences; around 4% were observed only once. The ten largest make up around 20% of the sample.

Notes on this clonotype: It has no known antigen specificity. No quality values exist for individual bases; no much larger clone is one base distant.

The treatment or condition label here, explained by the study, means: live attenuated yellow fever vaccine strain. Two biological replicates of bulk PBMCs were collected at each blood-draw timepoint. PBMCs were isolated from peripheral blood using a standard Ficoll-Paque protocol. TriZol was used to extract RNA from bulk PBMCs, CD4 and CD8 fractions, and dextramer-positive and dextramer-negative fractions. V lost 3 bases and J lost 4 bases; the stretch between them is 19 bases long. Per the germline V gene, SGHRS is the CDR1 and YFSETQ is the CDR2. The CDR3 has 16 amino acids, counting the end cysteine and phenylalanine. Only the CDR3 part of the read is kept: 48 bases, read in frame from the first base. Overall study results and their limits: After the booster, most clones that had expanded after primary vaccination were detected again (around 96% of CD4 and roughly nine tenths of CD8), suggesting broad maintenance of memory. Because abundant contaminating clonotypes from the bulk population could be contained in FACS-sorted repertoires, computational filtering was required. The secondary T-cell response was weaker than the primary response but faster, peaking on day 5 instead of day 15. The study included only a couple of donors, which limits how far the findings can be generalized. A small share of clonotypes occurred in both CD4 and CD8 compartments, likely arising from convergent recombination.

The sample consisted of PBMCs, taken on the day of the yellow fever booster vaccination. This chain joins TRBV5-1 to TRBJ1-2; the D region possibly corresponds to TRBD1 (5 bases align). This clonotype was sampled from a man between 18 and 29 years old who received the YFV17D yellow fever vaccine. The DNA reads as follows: TGCGCCAGCAGCTGGGGGAGGACCTCAGATACCTATGGCTACACCTTC. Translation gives CASSWGRTSDTYGYTF.